These T cell receptor beta chains were read from a single sample in a study of blood T cell repertoires in COVID-19. Here immunoSEQ multiplex PCR was the method, and the copy in TCRdb shows in-frame clones only, minus some. The profile shows about 150,000 clones, 80% to 90% of them singletons. Sequences were obtained from peripheral blood. The receptor set was obtained from a woman in her fifties or sixties with acute or convalescent COVID-19. Both conserved end residues are part of each CDR3. A D gene is named only where the DNA matches it firmly. The size field is filled for only some rows; it gives once, few, many or a size class.

cdr3_aa cdr3_nt clone_size d_call j_call v_call
CASSPGGPGYGYTF TGTGCCAGCAGCCCGGGGGGTCCGGGGTATGGCTACACCTTC NA NA TRBJ1-2 TRBV6-5
CASSLEGQGASPLHF TGTGCCAGCAGCTTAGAAGGACAGGGGGCTTCACCCCTCCACTTT NA TRBD1 TRBJ1-6 TRBV11-2
CASSLVLAAGELFF TGTGCCAGCAGCTTAGTTCTAGCCGCCGGGGAGCTGTTTTTT NA NA TRBJ2-2 TRBV11-2
CASSSGGRATNEKLFF TGTGCCAGCAGCTCGGGGGGGAGGGCAACTAATGAAAAACTGTTTTTT NA NA TRBJ1-4 TRBV7-6
CASSYASGFYNEQFF TGTGCCAGCAGTTACGCGTCCGGGTTCTACAATGAGCAGTTCTTC once NA TRBJ2-1 TRBV6-5
CASSPRTGYYNEQFF TGTGCCAGCAGCCCTCGGACAGGGTACTACAATGAGCAGTTCTTC NA TRBD1 TRBJ2-1 TRBV7-8
CASSLDHRGLGYTF TGTGCCAGCAGCTTAGACCACAGGGGGCTTGGCTACACCTTC NA TRBD1 TRBJ1-2 TRBV11-2
CASSPISGSYNQPQHF TGTGCCAGCTCACCAATTTCAGGGTCCTACAATCAGCCCCAGCATTTT once NA TRBJ1-5 TRBV18
CASSQVRGAQNTEAFF TGTGCCAGCAGCCAAGTCCGGGGGGCGCAAAACACTGAAGCTTTCTTT NA NA TRBJ1-1 TRBV3-1/TRBV3-2
CASSVDQGEDTEAFF TGTGCCAGCAGCGTAGATCAGGGGGAAGACACTGAAGCTTTCTTT NA TRBD1 TRBJ1-1 TRBV9